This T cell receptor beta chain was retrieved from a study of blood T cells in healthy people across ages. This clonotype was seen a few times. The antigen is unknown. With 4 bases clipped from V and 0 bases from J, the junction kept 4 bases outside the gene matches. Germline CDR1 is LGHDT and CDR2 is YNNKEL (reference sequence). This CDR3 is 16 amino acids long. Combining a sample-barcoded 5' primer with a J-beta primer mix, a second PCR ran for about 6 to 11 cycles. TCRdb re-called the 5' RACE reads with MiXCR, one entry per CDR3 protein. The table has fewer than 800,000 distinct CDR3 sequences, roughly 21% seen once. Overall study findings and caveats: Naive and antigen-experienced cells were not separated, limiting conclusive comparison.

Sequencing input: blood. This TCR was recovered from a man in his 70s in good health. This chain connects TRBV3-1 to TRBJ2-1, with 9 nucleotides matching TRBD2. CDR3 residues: CASSLNSGSSYNEQFF. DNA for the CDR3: TGTGCCAGCAGCCTTAATAGCGGGAGCTCCTACAATGAGCAGTTCTTC.